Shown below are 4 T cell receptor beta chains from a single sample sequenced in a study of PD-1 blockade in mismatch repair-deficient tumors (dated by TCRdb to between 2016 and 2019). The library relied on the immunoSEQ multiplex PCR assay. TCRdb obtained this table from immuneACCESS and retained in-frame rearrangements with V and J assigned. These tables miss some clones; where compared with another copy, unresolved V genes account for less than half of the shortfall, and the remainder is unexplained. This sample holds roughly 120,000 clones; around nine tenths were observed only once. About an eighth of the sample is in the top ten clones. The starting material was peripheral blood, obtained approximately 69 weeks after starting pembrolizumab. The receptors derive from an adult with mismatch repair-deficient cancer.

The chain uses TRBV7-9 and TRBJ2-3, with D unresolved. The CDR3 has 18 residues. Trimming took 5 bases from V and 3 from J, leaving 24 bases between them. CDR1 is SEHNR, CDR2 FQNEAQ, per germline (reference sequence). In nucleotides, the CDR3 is TGTGCCAGCAGCCCCGCCGGGTTTAGTAGGTCTGATACAGATACGCAGTATTTT. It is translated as CASSPAGFSRSDTDTQYF.

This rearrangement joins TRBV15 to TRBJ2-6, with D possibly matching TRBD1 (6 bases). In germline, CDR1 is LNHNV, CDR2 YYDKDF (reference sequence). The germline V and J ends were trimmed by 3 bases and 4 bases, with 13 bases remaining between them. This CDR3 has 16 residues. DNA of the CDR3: TGTGCCACCAGCAGCAAACAGGGCGCGGGGGCCAACGTCCTGACTTTC. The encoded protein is CATSSKQGAGANVLTF.

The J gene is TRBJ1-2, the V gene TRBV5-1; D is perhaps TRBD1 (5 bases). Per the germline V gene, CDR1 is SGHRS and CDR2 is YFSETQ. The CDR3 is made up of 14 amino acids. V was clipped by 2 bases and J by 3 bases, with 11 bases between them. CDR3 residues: CASSFGSGDYGYTF. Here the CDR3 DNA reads TGCGCCAGCAGCTTTGGGTCGGGGGACTATGGCTACACCTTC.

CDR3 region: CASSRGLAGVVPYNEQFF. CDR3 nucleotide sequence: TGTGCCAGCTCCCGGGGGCTAGCGGGAGTCGTCCCCTACAATGAGCAGTTCTTC. This sequence joins TRBV7-9 and TRBJ2-1; 10 nucleotides agree with TRBD2. The V and J ends lost 8 bases and 2 bases, in that order; junction bases with no gene match: 15. Germline CDR1 is SEHNR and CDR2 is FQNEAQ (reference sequence). The CDR3 totals 18 residues.